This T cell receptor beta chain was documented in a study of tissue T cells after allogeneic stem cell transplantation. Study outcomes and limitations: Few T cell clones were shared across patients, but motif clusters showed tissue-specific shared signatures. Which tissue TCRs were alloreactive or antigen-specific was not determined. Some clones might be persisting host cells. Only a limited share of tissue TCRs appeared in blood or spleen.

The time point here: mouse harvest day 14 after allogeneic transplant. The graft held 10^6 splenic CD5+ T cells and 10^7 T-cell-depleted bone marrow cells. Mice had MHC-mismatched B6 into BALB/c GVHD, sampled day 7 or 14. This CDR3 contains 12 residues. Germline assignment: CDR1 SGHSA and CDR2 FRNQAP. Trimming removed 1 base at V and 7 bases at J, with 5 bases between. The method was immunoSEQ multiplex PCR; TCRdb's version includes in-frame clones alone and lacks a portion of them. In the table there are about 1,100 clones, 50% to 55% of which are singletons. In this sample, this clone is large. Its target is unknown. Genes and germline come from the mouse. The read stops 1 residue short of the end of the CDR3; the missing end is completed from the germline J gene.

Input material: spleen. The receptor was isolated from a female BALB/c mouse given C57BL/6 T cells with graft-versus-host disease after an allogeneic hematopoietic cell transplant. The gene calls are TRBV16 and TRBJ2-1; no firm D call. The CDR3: CASSLGGAEQFF. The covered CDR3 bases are TGTGCAAGCAGCTTAGGAGGGGCTGAGCAGTTC. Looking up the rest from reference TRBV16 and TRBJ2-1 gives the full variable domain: NAGVIQTPRHKVTGKGQEATLWCEPISGHSAVFWYRQTIVQGLEFLTYFRNQAPIDDSGMPKERFSAQMPNQSHSTLKIQSTQPQDSAVYLCASSLGGAEQFFGPGTRLTVL.